This record covers a single T cell receptor beta chain. The sample belongs to a study of control samples from healthy donors and cancer patients. Data came from immunoSEQ multiplex PCR; TCRdb stores just in-frame clones and leaves some out. Seen here are some 100,000 clones, about 89% observed once, and the top ten hold approximately 8.3%. This CDR3 comprises 16 residues. Trimming left V 0 bases short and J 0 bases short, with 12 bases between. Germline CDR1 reads GTSNPN; CDR2 reads SVGIG (reference sequence). The specimen was blood. J is TRBJ1-3 and V is TRBV30; D not resolved. The receptor was isolated from a man aged 25 to 40 in good health. This CDR3 reads CAWSVLGSFSGNTIYF. CDR3 in DNA: TGTGCCTGGAGTGTCCTGGGGTCCTTCTCTGGAAACACCATATATTTT. Full variable domain (rest looked up from reference TRBV30 and TRBJ1-3): SQTIHQWPATLVQPVGSPLSLECTVEGTSNPNLYWYRQAAGRGLQLLFYSVGIGQISSEVPQNLSASRPQDRQFILSSKKLLLSDSGFYLCAWSVLGSFSGNTIYFGEGSWLTVV.